This TCR beta chain is from a study of shared clonotypes between healthy human individuals (dated by TCRdb to the early 2020s). Background for the entire study: The cohort comprised a couple of women and three men aged 18 to 49 years. To estimate repertoire size and how much clonotypes are shared between individuals, the study performed deep sequencing of blood TCR repertoires from about five healthy adults. Libraries were prepared and TCR repertoires were sequenced by different laboratories using diverse techniques, in order to increase sequencing depth and limit assay-specific biases. For each donor, three plates each were used for CD4 naive and CD4 memory, two plates were used for CD8 naive, and one plate was used for CD8 memory. Each donor's leukapheresis produced roughly between about 0.85 and 10 billion PBMCs.

Using the deep immunoSEQ assay, multiplex PCR amplified TCR CDR3 regions from genomic DNA. Extracted genomic DNA from each cell subset was spread evenly across all wells of several immunoSEQ 96-well plates, with each plate serving as a replicate. For sorted subsets, roughly 190 ng of genomic DNA, equivalent to some 30,000 T cell genomes, went into each replicate PCR. The purified libraries were quantified using a Qubit 3.0 fluorometer, sized with a Bioanalyzer 2100, and then quantified again using the KAPA Library Quantification kit. Every immunoSEQ 96-well plate was sequenced on a dedicated single-read 150-cycle Illumina NextSeq 550 flow cell. The authors' analysis ran thus. Because the immunoSEQ output included only junctional sequences and no quality scores, the filtering could not be the same as the filtering used for full-length reads. Sequences were annotated with PyIR, a Python wrapper for IgBLAST v1.9, and V/J genes and CDR3 were assigned using IMGT germline references. Any read was removed if the V/J assignment was weak (E-value above 1e-6), the CDR3 was missing, or the read contained stop codons, out-of-frame junctions, or ambiguous translated residues. A V3J clonotype was defined by an identical inferred V gene, J gene, and CDR3 amino acid sequence. Percentage overlap between repertoires was calculated by dividing the number of shared unique clonotypes by the size of the smaller repertoire. Three approaches were used to assess repertoire richness: RTK rarefaction, the Chao1 estimator, and Recon v2.1 estimates of unobserved clonotypes. OLGA was used to compute generation probabilities for all TCRbeta clonotypes that the gDNA method yielded from a handful of donors. This is the immuneACCESS table as TCRdb keeps it, with only in-frame sequences that have V and J called. A part of the clones is gone; compared with another copy, unresolved V genes explain less than half, and the rest is unexplained. V, J and clone size are taken as reported in that table, and D and trimming were inferred from the DNA itself. This sample gives around 2.1 million clones in total; approximately 95% of them show up just once. The biggest ten clones account for roughly 0.13% of the sample.

The CDR3 starts with the cysteine, ends with the phenylalanine, and has 17 residues. The retained sequence is limited to the CDR3, 51 bases, with the frame set at the first base. With regard to this clone: There is no known antigen for this receptor. The sample holds no much larger clone one base away, and base qualities are not on file.

The paper's findings and limits, for the study overall: Sharing across a few donors was observed for around 4.8% of naive CD4, 3% to 4% of naive CD8, over 2% of memory CD4, and about 0.38% of memory CD8 clonotypes. The genetic and exposure-history diversity represented was limited by the small number of donors. Only blood was sampled, and tissue TCR repertoires likely differ from those in blood. Clonotypes shared by all four sorted-subset donors showed higher generation probabilities than non-shared clonotypes. Rarefaction of sorted-subset datasets indicated incomplete sequencing despite the large sequencing depth. Estimated clonotype richness was generally larger for naive than for memory subsets. Pairwise subsampling indicated that sequencing depth was expected to affect the degree of clonotype sharing among donors.

The donors were healthy, HIV-negative adults with no recently reported acute infections or vaccinations. Every donor was a Caucasian adult living in Nashville, Tennessee, USA. Magnetic negative selection was used to enrich CD4+ T cells, after which naive cells were positively selected on CD45RA and the negative fraction became the memory subset. Blood was collected by leukapheresis, and PBMCs were isolated by Ficoll-Histopaque density gradient centrifugation and then cryopreserved in liquid nitrogen vapor phase. Analytical flow cytometry was used to check the purity and quantity of every magnetically sorted T cell population. From each sorted fraction, genomic DNA was isolated and quantified by UV absorbance on a Nanodrop 2000c.

Rearrangement joined TRBV21-1 to TRBJ2-4; the table assigns TRBD1, which was not confirmed against the DNA. TRBV21-1 is annotated as a pseudogene. The sequence was obtained from a man younger than 35 in good health. The specimen sequenced was naive CD4+ T cells sorted from blood. The sample's cell subset or site, from its label and the paper: CD45RA+ positively selected. The DNA sequence follows: TGTGCCAGCAGCAAAGAGGGACAGGGCGAGGGCAAAAACATTCAGTACTTC. Translated, it reads CASSKEGQGEGKNIQYF.